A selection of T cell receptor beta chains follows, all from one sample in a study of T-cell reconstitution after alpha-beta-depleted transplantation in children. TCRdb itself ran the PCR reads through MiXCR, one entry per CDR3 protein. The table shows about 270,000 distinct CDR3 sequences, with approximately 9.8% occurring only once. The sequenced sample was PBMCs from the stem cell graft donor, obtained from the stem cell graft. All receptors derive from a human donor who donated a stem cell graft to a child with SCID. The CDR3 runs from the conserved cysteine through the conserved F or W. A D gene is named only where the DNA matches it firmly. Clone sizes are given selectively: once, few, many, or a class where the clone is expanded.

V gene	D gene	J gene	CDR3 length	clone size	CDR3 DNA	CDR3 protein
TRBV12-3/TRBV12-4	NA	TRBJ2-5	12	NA	TGTGCCAGCGGTCGGGGACAAGAGACCCAGTACTTC	CASGRGQETQYF
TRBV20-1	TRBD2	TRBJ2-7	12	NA	TGCAGAGCTATAGCGGGGGTCGACGAGCAGTACTTC	CRAIAGVDEQYF
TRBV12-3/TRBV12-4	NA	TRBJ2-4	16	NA	TGTGCCAGCAGTCCTCCCAGAGGGATAGCCAAAAACATTCAGTACTTC	CASSPPRGIAKNIQYF
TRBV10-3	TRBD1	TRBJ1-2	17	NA	TGTGCCATCAGTAATTCGGGACAGGGACTAGCTAACTATGGCTACACCTTC	CAISNSGQGLANYGYTF
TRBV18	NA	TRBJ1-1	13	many	TGTGCCAGCTCGCCACTGGGGAACACTGAAGCTTTCTTT	CASSPLGNTEAFF
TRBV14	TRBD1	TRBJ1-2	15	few	TGTGCCAGCAGCCAAGGTACAGGGGGCTACTATGGCTACACCTTC	CASSQGTGGYYGYTF
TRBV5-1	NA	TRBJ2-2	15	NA	TGCGCCAGCAGCACCCCCGGGACGGGCACCGGGGAGCTGTTTTTT	CASSTPGTGTGELFF
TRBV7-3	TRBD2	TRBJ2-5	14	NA	TGTGCCAGCAGCACAGCGGGGGGCCTAGAGACCCAGTACTTC	CASSTAGGLETQYF
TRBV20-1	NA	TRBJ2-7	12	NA	TGCAGTGCTGCACTGGGCTCCTACGAGCAGTACTTC	CSAALGSYEQYF
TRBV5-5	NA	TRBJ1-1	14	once	TGTGCCAGCAGCTCGGGGCTCCTCTGCGGTGAAGCTTTCTTT	CASSSGLLCGEAFF
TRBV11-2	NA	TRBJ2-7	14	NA	TGTGCCAGCAGCTTAACGGACAGTTACTACGAGCAGTACTTC	CASSLTDSYYEQYF